The present T cell receptor (beta chain) was sequenced within a study of T cell changes during pregnancy in multiple sclerosis. This clone has a single count. From germline, CDR1 is SEHNR and CDR2 FQNEAQ (reference sequence). The CDR3 is made up of 13 amino acids. The V end lost 1 base, the J end lost 7 bases, and 8 bases lay between the germline ends. Produced via immunoSEQ multiplex PCR; TCRdb's table is partial and in-frame only. Of 66,000 or so clones detected, 80% to 90% appear once; the ten largest clones hold 0.89%. This specimen was peripheral blood, taken in the first trimester of pregnancy. V usage is TRBV7-9 and J usage is TRBJ1-3; D is uncertain. The receptor was derived from a female donor in good health, enrolled as a control in a pregnancy study. CDR3 sequence: CASSLGVGNTIYF. The CDR3 bases are TGTGCCAGCAGCTTAGGGGTCGGGAACACCATATATTTT.